The clone carrying this T cell receptor (beta chain) was recorded a few times. Antigen unknown. An end of the junction differs from the germline gene, which may be a read error. TCRbeta libraries were built with three rounds of nested PCR, modified from ARM-PCR. A single record per CDR3 protein comes from TCRdb applying MiXCR to the multiplex PCR reads. The sample consists of tens of thousands of distinct CDR3 sequences, around 74% of them appearing once. This specimen belongs to a study of tumor and adjacent non-tumor tissue in lung cancer. Findings and caveats of the study: Tumor repertoires had a smaller top 100 clone share than normal lung.

This sample's RNA came from whole unsorted tissue. Sequenced material: lung tumor tissue. This clonotype originated in a woman in her forties or fifties with non-small cell lung cancer.

In DNA form, the CDR3 reads TGTACCAGCAGCCCAACAAGGAGGACAGATACGCAGTATTTT. Translated, it gives CTSSPTRRTDTQYF. The chain joins TRBV7-8 to TRBJ2-3; D possibly corresponds to TRBD2 (5 bases). The CDR3 runs 14 residues. Germline loops: CDR1 SGHVS, CDR2 FQNEAQ.